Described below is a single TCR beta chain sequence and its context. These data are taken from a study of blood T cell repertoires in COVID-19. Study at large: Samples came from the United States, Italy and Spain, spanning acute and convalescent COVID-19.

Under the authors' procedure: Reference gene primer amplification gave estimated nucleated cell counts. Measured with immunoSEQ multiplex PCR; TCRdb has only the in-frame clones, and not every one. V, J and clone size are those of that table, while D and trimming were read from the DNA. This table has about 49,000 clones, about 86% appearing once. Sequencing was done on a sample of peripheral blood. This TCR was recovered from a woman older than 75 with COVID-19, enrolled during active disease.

The CDR3 sequence is CASSLVRDRNTEAFF. As DNA, the CDR3 is TGTGCCAGCAGTTTGGTCCGGGACAGAAACACTGAAGCTTTCTTT. J is TRBJ1-1 and V is TRBV6-6; 7 nucleotides match TRBD1. V lost 4 bases, J lost 2 bases, and 7 bases stayed unmatched. This CDR3 is 15 amino acids long. Germline V CDR1 and CDR2: MNHNY, SVGAGI (reference sequence).